These 10 T cell receptor beta chains originate from one sample sequenced in a study of T cells in localized non-small cell lung cancer. Using immunoSEQ multiplex PCR, the repertoire was profiled, and TCRdb retains in-frame clones only, with some absent. The table lists approximately 76,000 clones, approximately 80% of them singletons. The sequences come from peripheral blood, collected before any cancer treatment. The receptors come from an older female donor with stage I lung adenocarcinoma.

This clone was detected only a few times. The J gene is TRBJ1-2, the V gene TRBV2; D may be TRBD1 (5 bases). The length of the CDR3 is 13 residues. Germline V gene lookup returns CDR1 SNHLY and CDR2 FYNNEI. V lost 6 bases, J lost 4 bases, and 12 bases lay in between. CDR3 coding DNA: TGTGCCAGCAGCCCCGGGACCCTCTATGGCTACACCTTC. Translated, it gives CASSPGTLYGYTF.

V gene TRBV18 combines with J gene TRBJ1-4, with 9 bases fitting TRBD1. The CDR3 extends over 15 amino acids. Trimming took 2 bases from V and 8 from J; bases not matched to a gene: 6. CDR1 and CDR2 (germline): KGHSH, LQKENI. The CDR3, as DNA: TGTGCCAGCTCACCAGATAACAGGGGGCGAGAAAAACTGTTTTTT. Protein: CASSPDNRGREKLFF.

A few counts support this clone. The chain combines TRBV4-3 with TRBJ2-3; 8 bases are a match to TRBD2. J gave up 5 bases and V 0 bases, and 4 bases lay outside the gene matches. This CDR3 is built from 15 residues. Per the germline V gene, CDR1 is LGHNA and CDR2 is YSLEER. The CDR3 spells CASSQDVTSGDTQYF. For the CDR3, the DNA is TGCGCCAGCAGCCAAGATGTAACTAGCGGAGATACGCAGTATTTT.

The genes are TRBV4-2 and TRBJ1-3; a possible D gene is TRBD1 (6 bases). The CDR3 has 15 amino acids. Germline CDR1 reads LGHNA; CDR2 reads YNFKEQ. The V end lost 3 bases, the J end lost 0 bases, and 9 bases lay between the germline ends. Here the CDR3 DNA reads TGTGCCAGCAGCCAGGACAGAAGCTCTGGAAACACCATATATTTT. It encodes CASSQDRSSGNTIYF.

The chain carries TRBV27 and TRBJ2-3; no reliable D call. V was trimmed by 5 bases and J by 2 bases, leaving 11 bases between them. Germline assignment: CDR1 MNHEY and CDR2 SMNVEV (reference sequence). The CDR3 extends over 14 amino acids. CDR3 sequence (DNA): TGTGCCAGCAGTCCCCTCCGTCACACAGATACGCAGTATTTT. Translating gives CASSPLRHTDTQYF.

V gene TRBV27 combines with J gene TRBJ1-5; D gene ambiguous. This CDR3 has 14 amino acids. V lost 2 bases and J 3 bases, leaving 8 bases between the germline ends. Germline V gene sequence: CDR1 MNHEY, CDR2 SMNVEV (reference sequence). The CDR3 spells CASSLSQLNQPQHF. The CDR3 DNA reads TGTGCCAGCAGTTTAAGCCAGCTCAATCAGCCCCAGCATTTT.

The chain uses TRBV9 and TRBJ2-7; TRBD2 might be the D (5 bases). Germline CDR1 and CDR2: SGDLS and YYNGEE. The CDR3 loop spans 15 amino acids. Trimming cost V 3 bases and J 0 bases, with 13 bases left between them. The CDR3 spells CASSAGSQSSYEQYF. CDR3 coding DNA: TGTGCCAGCAGCGCGGGAAGCCAGAGCTCCTACGAGCAGTACTTC.

The chain's CDR3 is CASSIPSGLQETQYF. In DNA, the CDR3 is TGTGCCAGTAGTATACCCTCCGGGCTCCAAGAGACCCAGTACTTC. This rearrangement joins TRBV19 to TRBJ2-5, with unresolved D. With 2 bases removed from V and 1 base from J, the gap between germline ends came to 11 bases. CDR1 LNHDA and CDR2 SQIVND come from the germline V gene (reference sequence). There are 15 residues in the CDR3.

The chain couples TRBV5-6 to TRBJ1-6; no clear D gene. V was shortened by 2 bases and J by 8 bases, with 17 bases between the two germline ends. The CDR3 sequence is 16 residues long. Per germline, CDR1 SGHDT and CDR2 YYEEEE. CDR3: CASSFIKGGGDSPLHF. CDR3 in DNA: TGTGCCAGCAGCTTTATAAAGGGTGGTGGGGATTCACCCCTCCACTTT.

The chain joins TRBV6-6 to TRBJ2-3; the match to TRBD2 covers 8 bases. Germline V lookup: CDR1 MNHNY, CDR2 SVGAGI (reference sequence). Trimming cost V 5 bases and J 6 bases; bases outside gene matches: 1. This CDR3 is 12 amino acids long. Here the CDR3 reads CASSGGGDTQYF. In nucleotides, the CDR3 is TGTGCCAGCAGTGGCGGGGGGGATACGCAGTATTTT.